This entry is about one T cell receptor beta chain. This sample stems from a study of shared T cell receptors in the human thymus. The junction had 4 bases not matched to a gene; V was cut back by 0 bases and J by 4 bases. This CDR3 comprises 16 residues. Germline CDR1 LNHDA, CDR2 SQIVND (reference sequence). The table came from immunoSEQ multiplex PCR; TCRdb's copy has only in-frame clones and leaves some out. The table records approximately 660,000 clones, approximately 90% of them present only once. These data were also filed under a second study, of human thymus T cells. This second study says: Infants, healthy and Finnish, who were having corrective surgery for congenital heart defects served as donors. Corrective heart surgery yielded the resections from which the thymus tissue came.

The TCR originated in a boy under two years old with a congenital heart defect. Material: thymocytes. V usage is TRBV19 and J usage is TRBJ1-4; 8 bases are shared with TRBD1. The CDR3 sequence is CASSIEPGTGNEKLFF. Written as DNA, the CDR3 is TGTGCCAGTAGTATAGAGCCCGGGACAGGTAATGAAAAACTGTTTTTT. Full variable domain (outside the CDR3, taken from reference TRBV19 and TRBJ1-4): DGGITQSPKYLFRKEGQNVTLSCEQNLNHDAMYWYRQDPGQGLRLIYYSQIVNDFQKGDIAEGYSVSREKKESFPLTVTSAQKNPTAFYLCASSIEPGTGNEKLFFGSGTQLSVL.